A single sample gave rise to the 16 T cell receptor beta chains below, sequenced in a study of shared clonotypes between healthy human individuals (dated by TCRdb to the early 2020s). The method behind the library was the immunoSEQ multiplex PCR assay. TCRdb mirrors the immuneACCESS table, restricted to in-frame sequences. Some clones are absent from its copies; in checked studies, under half trace to an unresolved V gene, and the reason for the others is unknown. In all, the sample holds approximately 1,000,000 clones, and 60% to 80% of those were seen once. Of the sample, approximately 0.95% is held by the ten largest clones. The source material was memory CD4+ T cells from PBMCs. The sample's cell subset or site label is to be understood as: CD45RA-negative fraction. These receptors originate from a man in his late teens or twenties in good health. Some clones in this sample may be carry-over from other donors' samples.

V usage is TRBV2 and J usage is TRBJ2-5; 10 bases agree with TRBD2. V shed 6 bases, J shed 0 bases, and the junction held 4 bases outside the gene matches. Germline loops: CDR1 SNHLY, CDR2 FYNNEI. The CDR3 totals 15 residues. The CDR3 DNA sequence: TGTGCCAGCAGATATGGACTAGCGGACCAAGAGACCCAGTACTTC. Its protein is CASRYGLADQETQYF.

The CDR3 spells CASSYSGNLNTEAFF. CDR3 DNA: TGTGCCAGCAGTTACTCAGGCAATTTGAACACTGAAGCTTTCTTT. V and J are TRBV6-6 and TRBJ1-1; D gene unclear. This CDR3 comprises 15 residues. Germline V CDR1 and CDR2: MNHNY, SVGAGI (reference sequence). V dropped 0 bases and J dropped 0 bases, with 8 bases sitting between them.

The chain is built from TRBV27 and TRBJ2-1, with 7 bases that match TRBD2. With 9 bases clipped from V and 6 bases from J, the junction kept 11 bases outside the gene matches. From germline, CDR1 is MNHEY and CDR2 SMNVEV (reference sequence). This CDR3 is built from 14 residues. The CDR3 sequence is CASSVGGSRNEQFF. The CDR3 coding sequence is TGTGCCAGTTCAGTTGGCGGGAGCCGCAATGAGCAGTTCTTC.

This rearrangement joins TRBV30 to TRBJ1-4, with 10 bases that match TRBD1. The CDR3 covers 15 residues. V lost 1 base to trimming and J lost 8 bases; unmatched junction nucleotides: 7. Germline assignment: CDR1 GTSNPN and CDR2 SVGIG (reference sequence). The CDR3 nucleotides are TGTGCCTGGAGTGAGCGGGGACAGGGGAAAGAAAAACTGTTTTTT. Protein: CAWSERGQGKEKLFF.

The chain uses TRBV10-1 and TRBJ1-3, with D tentatively TRBD1 (6 bases). The V and J ends lost 2 bases and 0 bases respectively, with 14 bases between them. From germline, CDR1 is WNHNN and CDR2 SYGVQD (reference sequence). The CDR3 extends over 17 amino acids. The CDR3 nucleotides are TGCGCCAGCAGTGAGGCTCCCCAGGACAGCTCTGGAAACACCATATATTTT. It is translated as CASSEAPQDSSGNTIYF.

This clone was counted between two and nine times. The J gene is TRBJ2-3, the V gene TRBV27, with 13 bases that match TRBD2. The V gene's germline CDR1 is MNHEY and CDR2 SMNVEV (reference sequence). CDR3 length: 15 amino acids. J lost 8 bases, V lost 7 bases, and 9 bases had no gene match. The CDR3 sequence: CASIELAGGPTTQYF. DNA for the CDR3: TGTGCCAGCATTGAACTAGCGGGAGGGCCAACTACGCAGTATTTT.

The V gene is TRBV4-1, the J gene TRBJ2-1; perhaps TRBD2 as D (6 bases). Germline loops: CDR1 MGHRA, CDR2 YSYEKL. The CDR3 is made up of 16 amino acids. V lost 0 bases and J lost 2, with 11 bases in between. The DNA of the CDR3 is TGCGCCAGCAGCCAAGATAGAACGGGAGCCTACAATGAGCAGTTCTTC. It is translated as CASSQDRTGAYNEQFF.

The rearrangement joins TRBV7-8 to TRBJ2-3, with TRBD2 matching 9 bases. Germline assignment: CDR1 SGHVS and CDR2 FQNEAQ. The CDR3 consists of 20 residues. The junction had 22 bases not matched to a gene; V was cut back by 4 bases and J by 5 bases. CDR3 sequence (DNA): TGTGCCAGCAGCTCGTTCTATCACGTCCCGGGACTAGCCACCCAAGATACGCAGTATTTT. This gives the protein CASSSFYHVPGLATQDTQYF.

As to this clone: The junction differs from germline at one of its ends, possibly a read error. The V gene is TRBV27, the J gene TRBJ1-1; TRBD1 might be the D (6 bases). Per germline, CDR1 MNHEY and CDR2 SMNVEV (reference sequence). The CDR3 spans 15 residues. CDR3 DNA sequence: TGTGCCCGCAGTGTAGACAGGTGGATGAACACTGAAGCTTTCTTT. Protein: CARSVDRWMNTEAFF.

The rearrangement links TRBV7-2 to TRBJ2-2; 10 bases agree with TRBD1. After removal of 0 bases from V and 6 bases from J, the junction contained 4 bases not matched to a gene. Germline V lookup: CDR1 SGHTA, CDR2 FQGNSA. This CDR3 contains 16 residues. CDR3 region: CASSLATGGSPGELFF. CDR3 sequence (DNA): TGTGCCAGCAGCTTAGCGACAGGGGGCTCCCCCGGGGAGCTGTTTTTT.

This clone was observed a single time. The chain is built from TRBV19 and TRBJ1-2, with 8 nucleotides matching TRBD1. Trimming removed 4 bases from V and 4 bases from J; junction bases left unmatched: 5. This CDR3 has 14 residues. Germline CDR1 and CDR2: LNHDA and SQIVND (reference sequence). In DNA, the CDR3 is TGTGCCAGTAGTACCAGGACAGGGCTCTATGGCTACACCTTC. Its translation: CASSTRTGLYGYTF.

The chain is built from TRBV6-1 and TRBJ2-7; 7 bases line up with TRBD1. CDR1 is MNHNS and CDR2 is SASEGT in the germline V gene. V shed 5 bases and J 5 bases; nucleotides not matched to a gene: 3. CDR3 size: 12 residues. The DNA for the CDR3 is TGTGCCAGCAGTTTTACAGGGGACGAGCAGTACTTC. The encoded protein is CASSFTGDEQYF.

This chain links TRBV28 with TRBJ1-2, with D tentatively TRBD1 (6 bases). V lost 5 bases, J lost 4 bases, and 11 bases lay in between. Germline V CDR1 and CDR2: MDHEN, SYDVKM. The CDR3 loop spans 13 amino acids. The CDR3: CASSVTGSYGYTF. The CDR3 coding sequence is TGTGCCAGCAGTGTCACAGGGTCCTATGGCTACACCTTC.

The V gene is TRBV7-8, the J gene TRBJ2-7; TRBD2 agrees at 13 bases. The V segment lost 4 bases and the J segment 0 bases; nucleotides outside the gene matches: 12. Per the germline V gene, CDR1 is SGHVS and CDR2 is FQNEAQ. The CDR3 is 19 residues long. The CDR3 reads CASSSTRLAGGGVSYEQYF. The CDR3 bases are TGTGCCAGCAGCTCTACTAGACTAGCGGGAGGAGGAGTCTCCTACGAGCAGTACTTC.

The chain is built from TRBV21-1 and TRBJ2-1; the DNA was not compared with TRBD2, the D call given in the table. TRBV21-1 is a recognized pseudogene. The CDR3 sequence is 22 residues long. DNA of the CDR3: TGTGCCAGCAGCAAAAGGGGGGTGGGAGTTTTGCGAGCGGGAGAAACTTACAATGAGCAGTTCTTC. This encodes CASSKRGVGVLRAGETYNEQFF.

Comments on this clone: Other DNA sequences in the same sample also yield this CDR3. This chain joins TRBV15 and TRBJ2-2; TRBD1 agrees at 7 bases. The trim removed 1 base at V and 4 bases at J, leaving 3 bases unmatched. The CDR3 consists of 15 residues. Germline CDR1 LNHNV, CDR2 YYDKDF (reference sequence). For the CDR3, the DNA is TGTGCCACCAGCAGAGGAACAGGGGTCACCGGGGAGCTGTTTTTT. It encodes CATSRGTGVTGELFF. Drawing the rest from reference TRBV15 and TRBJ2-2, the complete variable domain is DAMVIQNPRYQVTQFGKPVTLSCSQTLNHNVMYWYQQKSSQAPKLLFHYYDKDFNNEADTPDNFQSRRPNTSFCFLDIRSPGLGDTAMYLCATSRGTGVTGELFFGEGSRLTVL.